One TCR beta chain is described in this entry. The CDR3 is 11 residues long. The V and J ends lost 2 bases and 8 bases respectively, with 6 bases between them. CDR1 is MNHEY, CDR2 SMNVEV, per germline (reference sequence). TCRdb's table, derived via immunoSEQ multiplex PCR, lists solely in-frame clones and lacks some. The sample contains some 500,000 clones, approximately 88% of which appear only once. Recovered status in Cohort 3 required two negative PCRs, clearance, or symptom resolution. The data derive from a study of blood T cell repertoires in COVID-19. The receptor was derived from a woman aged 40 to 49 who had recovered from COVID-19. The rearrangement links TRBV27 to TRBJ1-1; no clear D gene. Sequenced: PBMCs or T cells enriched from blood (not recorded which). The CDR3 is CASSLGEEAFF. The CDR3, as DNA: TGTGCCAGCAGTTTAGGTGAGGAAGCTTTCTTT.